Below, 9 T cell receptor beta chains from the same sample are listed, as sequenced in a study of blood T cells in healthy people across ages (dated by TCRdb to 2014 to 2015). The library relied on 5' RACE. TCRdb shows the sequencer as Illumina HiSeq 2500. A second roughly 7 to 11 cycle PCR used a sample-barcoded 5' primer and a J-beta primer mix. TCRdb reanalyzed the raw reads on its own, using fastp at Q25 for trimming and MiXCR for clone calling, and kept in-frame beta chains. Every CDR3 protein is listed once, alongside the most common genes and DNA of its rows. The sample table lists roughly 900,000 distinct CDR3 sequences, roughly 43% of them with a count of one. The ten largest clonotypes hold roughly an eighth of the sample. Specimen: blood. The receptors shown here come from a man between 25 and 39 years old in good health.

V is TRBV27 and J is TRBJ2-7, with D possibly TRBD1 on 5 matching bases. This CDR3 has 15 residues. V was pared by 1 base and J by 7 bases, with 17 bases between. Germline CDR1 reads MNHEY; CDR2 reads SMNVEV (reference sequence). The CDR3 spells CASSLFSGNYNEQYF. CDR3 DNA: TGTGCCAGCAGTTTATTTTCAGGGAACTACAATGAGCAGTACTTC.

CDR3 in amino acids: CASSDGTGEGYTF. The DNA for the CDR3 is TGTGCCAGCAGCGATGGGACAGGGGAGGGCTACACCTTC. V gene TRBV11-2 combines with J gene TRBJ1-2; 10 nucleotides align to TRBD1. The CDR3 has 13 residues. Germline V gene sequence: CDR1 SGHAT, CDR2 FQNNGV. V was clipped by 5 bases and J by 8 bases; unmatched bases: 5.

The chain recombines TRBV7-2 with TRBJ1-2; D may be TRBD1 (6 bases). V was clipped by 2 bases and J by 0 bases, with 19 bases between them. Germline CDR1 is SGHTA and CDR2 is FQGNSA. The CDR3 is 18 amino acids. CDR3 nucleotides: TGTGCCAGCAGCTTACTCACAGGGATCGGGCGTTCTAACTATGGCTACACCTTC. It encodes CASSLLTGIGRSNYGYTF.

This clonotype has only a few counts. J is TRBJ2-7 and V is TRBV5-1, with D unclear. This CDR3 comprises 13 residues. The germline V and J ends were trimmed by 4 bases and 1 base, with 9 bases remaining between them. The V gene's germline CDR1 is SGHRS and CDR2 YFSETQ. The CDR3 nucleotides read TGCGCCAGCAGCCACGCAACTTCCTACGAGCAGTACTTC. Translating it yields CASSHATSYEQYF.

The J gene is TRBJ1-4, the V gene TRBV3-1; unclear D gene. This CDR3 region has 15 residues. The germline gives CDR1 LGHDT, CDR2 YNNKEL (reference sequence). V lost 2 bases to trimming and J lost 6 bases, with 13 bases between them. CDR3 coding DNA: TGTGCCAGCAGCCAACCCACAGAGGGAGATGAAAAACTGTTTTTT. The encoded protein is CASSQPTEGDEKLFF. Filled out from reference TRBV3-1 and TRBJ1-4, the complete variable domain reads DTAVSQTPKYLVTQMGNDKSIKCEQNLGHDTMYWYKQDSKKFLKIMFSYNNKELIINETVPNRFSPKSPDKAHLNLHINSLELGDSAVYFCASSQPTEGDEKLFFGSGTQLSVL.

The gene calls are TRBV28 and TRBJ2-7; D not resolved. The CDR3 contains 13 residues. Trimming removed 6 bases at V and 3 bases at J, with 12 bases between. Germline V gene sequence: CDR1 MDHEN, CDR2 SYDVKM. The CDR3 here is CASSSPAVYEQYF. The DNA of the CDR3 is TGTGCCAGCAGCTCCCCCGCAGTCTACGAGCAGTACTTC.

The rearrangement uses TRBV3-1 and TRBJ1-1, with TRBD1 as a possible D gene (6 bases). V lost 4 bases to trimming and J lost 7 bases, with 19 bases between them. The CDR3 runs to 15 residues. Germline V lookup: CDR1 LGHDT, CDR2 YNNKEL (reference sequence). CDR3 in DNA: TGTGCCAGCAGCCCAAAGATACAGGGTACGCGTGAAGCTTTCTTT. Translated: CASSPKIQGTREAFF.

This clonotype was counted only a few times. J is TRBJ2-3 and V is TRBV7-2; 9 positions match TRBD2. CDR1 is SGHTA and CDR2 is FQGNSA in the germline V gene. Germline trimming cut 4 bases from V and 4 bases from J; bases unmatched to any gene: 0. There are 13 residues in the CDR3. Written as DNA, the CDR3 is TGTGCCAGCAGCTGGACTAGCGCAGATACGCAGTATTTT. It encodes CASSWTSADTQYF.

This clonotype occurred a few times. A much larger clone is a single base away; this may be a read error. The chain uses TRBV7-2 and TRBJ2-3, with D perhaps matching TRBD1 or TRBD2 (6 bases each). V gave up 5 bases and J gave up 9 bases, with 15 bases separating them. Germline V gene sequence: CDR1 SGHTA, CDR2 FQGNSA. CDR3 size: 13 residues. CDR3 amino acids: CASSARGQQTQYF. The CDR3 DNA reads TGTGCCAGCAGCGCCCGGGGGCAACAAACGCAGTATTTT. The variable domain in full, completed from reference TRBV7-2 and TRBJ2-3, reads GAGVSQSPSNKVTEKGKDVELRCDPISGHTALYWYRQSLGQGLEFLIYFQGNSAPDKSGLPSDRFSAERTGGSVSTLTIQRTQQEDSAVYLCASSARGQQTQYFGPGTRLTVL.